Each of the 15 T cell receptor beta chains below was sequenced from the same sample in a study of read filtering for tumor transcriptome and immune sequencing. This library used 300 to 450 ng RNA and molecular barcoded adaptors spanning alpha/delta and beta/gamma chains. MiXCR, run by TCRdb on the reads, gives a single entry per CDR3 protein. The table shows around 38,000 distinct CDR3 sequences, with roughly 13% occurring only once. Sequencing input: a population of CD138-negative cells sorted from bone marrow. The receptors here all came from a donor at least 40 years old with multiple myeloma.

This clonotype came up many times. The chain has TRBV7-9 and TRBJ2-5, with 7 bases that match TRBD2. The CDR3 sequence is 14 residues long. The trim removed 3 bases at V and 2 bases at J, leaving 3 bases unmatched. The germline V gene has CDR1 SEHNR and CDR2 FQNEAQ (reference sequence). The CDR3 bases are TGTGCCAGCAGCTTGACGGGACTACAAGAGACCCAGTACTTC. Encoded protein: CASSLTGLQETQYF.

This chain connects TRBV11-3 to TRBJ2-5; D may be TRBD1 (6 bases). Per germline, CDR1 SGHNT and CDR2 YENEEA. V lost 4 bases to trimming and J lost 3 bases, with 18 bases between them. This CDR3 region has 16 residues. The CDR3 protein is CASSSTGRDTKETQYF. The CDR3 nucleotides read TGTGCCAGCAGCTCTACTGGCCGGGACACCAAAGAGACCCAGTACTTC.

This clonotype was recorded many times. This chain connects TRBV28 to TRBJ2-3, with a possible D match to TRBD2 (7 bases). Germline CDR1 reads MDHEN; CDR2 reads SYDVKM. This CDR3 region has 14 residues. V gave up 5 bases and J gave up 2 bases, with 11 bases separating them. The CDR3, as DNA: TGTGCCAGCAGTCCCGGGGGGCCCACAGATACGCAGTATTTT. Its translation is CASSPGGPTDTQYF.

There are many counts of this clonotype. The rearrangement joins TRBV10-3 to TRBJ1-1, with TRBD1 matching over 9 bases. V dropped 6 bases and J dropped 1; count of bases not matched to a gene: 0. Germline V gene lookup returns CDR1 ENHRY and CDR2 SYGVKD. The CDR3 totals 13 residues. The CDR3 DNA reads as TGTGCCATCAGGGGACAGGGGAACACTGAAGCTTTCTTT. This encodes CAIRGQGNTEAFF.

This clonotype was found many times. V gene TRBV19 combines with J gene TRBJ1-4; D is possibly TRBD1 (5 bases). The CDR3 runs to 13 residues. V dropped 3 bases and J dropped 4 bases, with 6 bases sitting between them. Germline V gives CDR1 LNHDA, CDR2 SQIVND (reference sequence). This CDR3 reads CASSMGLNEKLFF. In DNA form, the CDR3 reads TGTGCCAGTAGTATGGGACTTAATGAAAAACTGTTTTTT.

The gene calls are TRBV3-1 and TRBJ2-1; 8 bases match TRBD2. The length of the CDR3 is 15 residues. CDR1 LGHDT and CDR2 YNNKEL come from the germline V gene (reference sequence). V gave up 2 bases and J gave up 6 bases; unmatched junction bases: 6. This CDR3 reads CASSQNLAGFNEQFF. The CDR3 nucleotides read TGTGCCAGCAGCCAAAACCTAGCGGGCTTCAATGAGCAGTTCTTC.

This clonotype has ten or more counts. The CDR3 protein is CASSLGGGLNTEAFF. The CDR3 bases are TGTGCCAGCAGCTTAGGAGGGGGGTTGAACACTGAAGCTTTCTTT. The chain recombines TRBV7-2 with TRBJ1-1; weak D call: TRBD1 (6 bases). Trimming took off 1 base at V and 0 bases at J, with 9 bases between the two ends. This CDR3 spans 15 amino acids. CDR1 is SGHTA, CDR2 FQGNSA, per germline.

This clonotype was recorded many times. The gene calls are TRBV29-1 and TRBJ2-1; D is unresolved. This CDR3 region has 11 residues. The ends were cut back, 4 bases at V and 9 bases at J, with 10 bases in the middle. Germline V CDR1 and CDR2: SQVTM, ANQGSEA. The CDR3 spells CSVGPLSEQFF. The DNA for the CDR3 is TGCAGCGTTGGTCCCCTCAGTGAGCAGTTCTTC.

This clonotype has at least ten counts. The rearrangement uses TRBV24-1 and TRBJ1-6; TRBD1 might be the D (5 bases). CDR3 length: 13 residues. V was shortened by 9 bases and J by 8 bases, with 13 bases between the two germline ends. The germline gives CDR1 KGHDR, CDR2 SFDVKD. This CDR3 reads CATRWGGDSPLHF. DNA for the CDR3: TGTGCCACCCGCTGGGGGGGAGATTCACCCCTCCACTTT.

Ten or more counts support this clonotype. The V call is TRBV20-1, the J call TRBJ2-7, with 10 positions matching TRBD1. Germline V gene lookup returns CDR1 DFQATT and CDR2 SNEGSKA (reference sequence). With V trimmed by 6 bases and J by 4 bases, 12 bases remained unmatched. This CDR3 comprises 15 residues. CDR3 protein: CSASETGGGGYEQYF. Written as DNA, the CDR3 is TGCAGTGCGAGCGAGACAGGGGGCGGGGGGTACGAGCAGTACTTC.

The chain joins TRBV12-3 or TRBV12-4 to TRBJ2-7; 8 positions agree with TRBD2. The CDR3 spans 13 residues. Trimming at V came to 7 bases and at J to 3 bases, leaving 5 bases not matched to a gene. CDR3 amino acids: CASKTSGSYEQYF. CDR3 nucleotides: TGTGCCAGCAAAACTAGCGGTAGCTACGAGCAGTACTTC.

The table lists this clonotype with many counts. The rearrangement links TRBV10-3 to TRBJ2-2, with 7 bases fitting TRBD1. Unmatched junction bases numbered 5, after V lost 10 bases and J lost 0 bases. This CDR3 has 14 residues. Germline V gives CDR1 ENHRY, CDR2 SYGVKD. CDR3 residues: CATCDRANTGELFF. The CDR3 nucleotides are TGTGCCACCTGCGACAGGGCGAACACCGGGGAGCTGTTTTTT.

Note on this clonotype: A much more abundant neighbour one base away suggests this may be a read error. The CDR3 DNA reads as TGTGCCAGCAGCTTTAGCGGGAGCTCCTACGAGCAGTACTTC. Translated, it gives CASSFSGSSYEQYF. The gene calls are TRBV7-2 and TRBJ2-7; 9 bases align to TRBD2. Germline loops: CDR1 SGHTA, CDR2 FQGNSA. The CDR3 runs to 14 residues. The ends lost 3 bases at V and 0 bases at J; junction bases unmatched: 0.

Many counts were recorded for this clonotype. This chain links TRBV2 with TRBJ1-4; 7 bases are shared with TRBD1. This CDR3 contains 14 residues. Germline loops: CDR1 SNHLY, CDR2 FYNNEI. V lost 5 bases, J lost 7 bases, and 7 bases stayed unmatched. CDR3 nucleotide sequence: TGTGCCAGCAGTTTCACAGGGGCGGGTGAAAAACTGTTTTTT. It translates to CASSFTGAGEKLFF. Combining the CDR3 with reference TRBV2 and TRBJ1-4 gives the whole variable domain EPEVTQTPSHQVTQMGQEVILRCVPISNHLYFYWYRQILGQKVEFLVSFYNNEISEKSEIFDDQFSVERPDGSNFTLKIRSTKLEDSAMYFCASSFTGAGEKLFFGSGTQLSVL.

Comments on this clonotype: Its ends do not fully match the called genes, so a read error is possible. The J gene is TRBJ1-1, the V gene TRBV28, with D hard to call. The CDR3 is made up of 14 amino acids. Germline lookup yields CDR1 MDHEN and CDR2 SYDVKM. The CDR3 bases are TGTGCCAGCAGTCCGCATGGCGGGTTCACTGAAGCTTCCTTT. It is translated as CASSPHGGFTEASF.